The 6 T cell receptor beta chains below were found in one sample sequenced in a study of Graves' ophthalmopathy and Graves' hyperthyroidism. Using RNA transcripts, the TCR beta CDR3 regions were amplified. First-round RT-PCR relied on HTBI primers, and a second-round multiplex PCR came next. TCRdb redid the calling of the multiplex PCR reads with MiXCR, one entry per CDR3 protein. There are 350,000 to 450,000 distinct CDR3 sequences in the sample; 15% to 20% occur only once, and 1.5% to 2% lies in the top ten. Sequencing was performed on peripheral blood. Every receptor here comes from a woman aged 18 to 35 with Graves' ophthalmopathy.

The CDR3 nucleotides are TGTGCCAGCAGTTACTTTTCCGGGACAGACTACGAGCAGTACTTC. Its translation: CASSYFSGTDYEQYF. This chain connects TRBV6-5 to TRBJ2-7; 7 nucleotides match TRBD1. The germline V gene encodes CDR1 MNHEY and CDR2 SVGAGI. This CDR3 contains 15 residues. Trimming cost V 1 base and J 3 bases; bases outside gene matches: 6.

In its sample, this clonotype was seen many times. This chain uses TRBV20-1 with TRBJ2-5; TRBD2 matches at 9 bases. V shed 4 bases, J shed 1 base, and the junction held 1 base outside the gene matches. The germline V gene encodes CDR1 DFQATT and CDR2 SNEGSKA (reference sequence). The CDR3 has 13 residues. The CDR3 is CSATSGIQETQYF. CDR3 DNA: TGCAGTGCTACTAGCGGGATCCAAGAGACCCAGTACTTC.

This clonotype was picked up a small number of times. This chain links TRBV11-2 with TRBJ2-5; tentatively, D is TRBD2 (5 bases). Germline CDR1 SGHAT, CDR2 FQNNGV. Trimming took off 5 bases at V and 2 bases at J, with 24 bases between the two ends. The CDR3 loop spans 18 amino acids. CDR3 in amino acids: CASSPRGTERHRQETQYF. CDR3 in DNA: TGTGCCAGCAGCCCACGCGGAACGGAGCGGCACAGACAAGAGACCCAGTACTTC.

This CDR3 reads CSVEVRTGGTYEQYF. As DNA, the CDR3 is TGCAGCGTTGAAGTACGGACAGGGGGAACCTACGAGCAGTACTTC. The chain couples TRBV29-1 to TRBJ2-7, with 10 bases aligning to TRBD1. Germline CDR1 and CDR2: SQVTM and ANQGSEA. The length of the CDR3 is 15 residues. J gave up 2 bases and V 1 base, and 5 bases lay outside the gene matches.

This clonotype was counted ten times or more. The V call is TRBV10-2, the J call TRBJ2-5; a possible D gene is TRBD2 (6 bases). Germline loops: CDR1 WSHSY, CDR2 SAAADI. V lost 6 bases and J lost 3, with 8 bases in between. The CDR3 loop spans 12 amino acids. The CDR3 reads CASRLAEETQYF. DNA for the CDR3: TGCGCCAGCAGATTAGCGGAAGAGACCCAGTACTTC.

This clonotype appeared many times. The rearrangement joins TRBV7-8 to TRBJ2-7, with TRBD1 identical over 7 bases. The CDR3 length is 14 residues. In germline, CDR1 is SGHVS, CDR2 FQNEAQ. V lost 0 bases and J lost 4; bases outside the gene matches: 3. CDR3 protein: CASSLADRRYEQYF. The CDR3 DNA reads TGTGCCAGCAGCTTAGCGGACAGGAGGTACGAGCAGTACTTC.